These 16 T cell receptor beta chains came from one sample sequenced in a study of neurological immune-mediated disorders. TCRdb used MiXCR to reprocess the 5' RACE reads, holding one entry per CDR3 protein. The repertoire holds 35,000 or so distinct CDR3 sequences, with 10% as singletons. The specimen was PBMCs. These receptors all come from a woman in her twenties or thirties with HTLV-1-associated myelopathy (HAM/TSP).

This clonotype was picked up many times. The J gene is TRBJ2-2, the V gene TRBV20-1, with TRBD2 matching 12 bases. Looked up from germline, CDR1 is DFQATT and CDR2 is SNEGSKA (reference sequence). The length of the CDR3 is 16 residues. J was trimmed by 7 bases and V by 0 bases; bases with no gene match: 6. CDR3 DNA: TGCAGTGCTAGAGACACTAGCGGGGGGCGTGTCGGGGAGCTGTTTTTT. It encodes CSARDTSGGRVGELFF.

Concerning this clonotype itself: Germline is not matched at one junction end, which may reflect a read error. The chain's CDR3 is CSARDIWTGELYF. CDR3 in DNA: TGCAGTGCTAGAGATATATGGACCGGGGAGCTGTATTTT. The rearrangement joins TRBV20-1 to TRBJ2-2; tentative D call: TRBD2 (5 bases). Germline loops: CDR1 DFQATT, CDR2 SNEGSKA (reference sequence). CDR3 size: 13 residues.

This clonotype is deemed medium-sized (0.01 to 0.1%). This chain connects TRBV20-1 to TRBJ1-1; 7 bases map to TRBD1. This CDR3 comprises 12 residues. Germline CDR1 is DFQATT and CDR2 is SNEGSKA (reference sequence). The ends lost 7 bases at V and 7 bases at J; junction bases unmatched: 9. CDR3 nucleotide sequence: TGCAGTGTAGTAGGGGGCGTAGGTGAAGCTTTCTTT. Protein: CSVVGGVGEAFF.

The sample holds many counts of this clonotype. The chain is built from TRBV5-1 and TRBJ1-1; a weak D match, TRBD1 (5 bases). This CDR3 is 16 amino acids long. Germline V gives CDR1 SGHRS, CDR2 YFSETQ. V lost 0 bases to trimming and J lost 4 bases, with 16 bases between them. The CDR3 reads CASSLEGPGRGTEAFF. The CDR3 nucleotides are TGCGCCAGCAGCTTGGAGGGGCCTGGGAGGGGCACTGAAGCTTTCTTT.

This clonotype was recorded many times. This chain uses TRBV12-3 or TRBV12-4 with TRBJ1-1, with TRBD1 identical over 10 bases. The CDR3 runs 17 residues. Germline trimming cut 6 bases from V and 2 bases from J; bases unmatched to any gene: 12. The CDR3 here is CASSPRTGGKLNTEAFF. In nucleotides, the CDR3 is TGTGCCAGCAGCCCACGGACAGGGGGAAAGTTAAACACTGAAGCTTTCTTT.

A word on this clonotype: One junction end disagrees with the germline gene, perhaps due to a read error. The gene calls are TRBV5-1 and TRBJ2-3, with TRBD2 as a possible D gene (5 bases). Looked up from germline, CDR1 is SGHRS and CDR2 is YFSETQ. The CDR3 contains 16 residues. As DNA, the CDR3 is TGCGCCAGCAGCTTGTATTGGGGAGAGGGCACGGATATGCAGTATTTT. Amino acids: CASSLYWGEGTDMQYF.

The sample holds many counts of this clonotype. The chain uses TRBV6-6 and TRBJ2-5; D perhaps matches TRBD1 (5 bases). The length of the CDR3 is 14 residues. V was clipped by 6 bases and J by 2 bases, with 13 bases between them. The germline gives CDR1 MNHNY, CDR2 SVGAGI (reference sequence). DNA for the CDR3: TGTGCCAGCAGCGACCCCACAGGTCAAGAGACCCAGTACTTC. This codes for CASSDPTGQETQYF.

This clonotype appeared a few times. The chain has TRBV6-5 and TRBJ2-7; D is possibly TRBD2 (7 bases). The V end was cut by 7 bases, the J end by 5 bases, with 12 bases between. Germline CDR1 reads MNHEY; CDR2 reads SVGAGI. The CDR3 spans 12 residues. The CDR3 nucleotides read TGTGCCAGCATGGGGGGGCTAAACGAGCAGTACTTC. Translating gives CASMGGLNEQYF.

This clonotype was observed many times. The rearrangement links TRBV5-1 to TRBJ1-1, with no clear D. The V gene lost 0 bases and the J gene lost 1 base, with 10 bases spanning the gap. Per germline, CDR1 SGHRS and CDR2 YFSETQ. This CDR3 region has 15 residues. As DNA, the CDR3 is TGCGCCAGCAGCTTGGAAGTGCTCGGGAACACTGAAGCTTTCTTT. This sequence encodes CASSLEVLGNTEAFF.

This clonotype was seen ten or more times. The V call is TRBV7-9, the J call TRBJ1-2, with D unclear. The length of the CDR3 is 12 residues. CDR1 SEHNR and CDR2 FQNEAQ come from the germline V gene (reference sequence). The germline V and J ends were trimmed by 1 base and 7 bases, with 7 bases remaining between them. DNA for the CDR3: TGTGCCAGCAGCTTAGGGGAGGGTGGCTACACCTTC. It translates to CASSLGEGGYTF.

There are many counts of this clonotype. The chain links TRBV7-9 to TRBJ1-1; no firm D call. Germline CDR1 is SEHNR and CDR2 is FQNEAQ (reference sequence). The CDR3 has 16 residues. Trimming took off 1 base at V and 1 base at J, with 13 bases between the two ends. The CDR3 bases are TGTGCCAGCAGCTTAGGGGGTGACTTGGGGAACACTGAAGCTTTCTTT. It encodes CASSLGGDLGNTEAFF.

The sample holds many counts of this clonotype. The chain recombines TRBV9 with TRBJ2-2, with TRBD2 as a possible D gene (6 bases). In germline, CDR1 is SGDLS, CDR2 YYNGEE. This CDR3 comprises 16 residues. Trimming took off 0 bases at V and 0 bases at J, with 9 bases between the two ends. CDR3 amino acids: CASSVAASANTGELFF. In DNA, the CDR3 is TGTGCCAGCAGCGTAGCGGCTAGCGCGAACACCGGGGAGCTGTTTTTT.

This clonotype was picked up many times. CDR3 DNA: TGTGCCATCAGTGAGAGGGGTACATCCGGCGGGAGGGGGACCTACGAGCAGTACTTC. This sequence encodes CAISERGTSGGRGTYEQYF. The genes are TRBV10-3 and TRBJ2-7, with 9 bases fitting TRBD2. This CDR3 contains 19 residues. Germline lookup yields CDR1 ENHRY and CDR2 SYGVKD. J was trimmed by 2 bases and V by 2 bases; bases with no gene match: 16.

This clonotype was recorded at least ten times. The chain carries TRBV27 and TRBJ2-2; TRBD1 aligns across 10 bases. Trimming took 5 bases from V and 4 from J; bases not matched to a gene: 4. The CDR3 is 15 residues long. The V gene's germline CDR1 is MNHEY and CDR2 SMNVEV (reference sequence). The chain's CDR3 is CASSPWTGGTGELFF. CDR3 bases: TGTGCCAGCAGTCCGTGGACAGGGGGCACCGGGGAGCTGTTTTTT.

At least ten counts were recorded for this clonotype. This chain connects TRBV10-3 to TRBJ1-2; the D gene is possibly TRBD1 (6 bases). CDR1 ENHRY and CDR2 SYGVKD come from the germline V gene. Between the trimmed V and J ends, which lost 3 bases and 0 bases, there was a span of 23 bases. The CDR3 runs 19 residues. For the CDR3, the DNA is TGTGCCATCAGTGATTTCACCCCACGTACCCAGGGGACTAACTATGGCTACACCTTC. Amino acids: CAISDFTPRTQGTNYGYTF.

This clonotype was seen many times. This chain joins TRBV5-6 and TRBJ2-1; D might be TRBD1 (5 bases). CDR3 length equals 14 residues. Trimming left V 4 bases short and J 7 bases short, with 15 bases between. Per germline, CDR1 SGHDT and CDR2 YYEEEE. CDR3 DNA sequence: TGTGCCAGCAGCGTGGACACACGACCTAATGAGCAGTTCTTC. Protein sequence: CASSVDTRPNEQFF. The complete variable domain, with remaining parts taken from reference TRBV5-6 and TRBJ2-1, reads DAGVTQSPTHLIKTRGQQVTLRCSPKSGHDTVSWYQQALGQGPQFIFQYYEEEERQRGNFPDRFSGHQFPNYSSELNVNALLLGDSALYLCASSVDTRPNEQFFGPGTRLTVL.